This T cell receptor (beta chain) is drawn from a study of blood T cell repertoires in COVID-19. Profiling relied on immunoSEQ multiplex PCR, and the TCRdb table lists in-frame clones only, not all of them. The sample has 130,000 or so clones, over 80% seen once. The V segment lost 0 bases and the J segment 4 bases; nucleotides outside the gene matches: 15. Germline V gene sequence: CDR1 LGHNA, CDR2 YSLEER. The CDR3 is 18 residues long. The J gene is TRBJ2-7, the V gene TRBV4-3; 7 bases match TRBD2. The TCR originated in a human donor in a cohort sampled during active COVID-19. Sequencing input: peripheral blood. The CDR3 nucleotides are TGCGCCAGCAGCCAAGATTTACAGCGGGGAGCCGGCTATTACGAGCAGTACTTC. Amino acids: CASSQDLQRGAGYYEQYF.